This T cell receptor beta chain was sequenced for a study of T cells in tumors after PD-1 blockade. Study-level information: Treatment was either pembrolizumab 200 mg every 3 weeks or cemiplimab 350 mg every 2 weeks.

Profiled with immunoSEQ multiplex PCR; TCRdb holds only in-frame clones, not every one. The sample records around 46,000 clones, more than 70% being singletons. V was pared by 4 bases and J by 5 bases, with 5 bases of the junction left unmatched. CDR3 length: 13 amino acids. In germline, CDR1 is SGHKS, CDR2 YYEKEE (reference sequence). Material: PBMCs, obtained before anti-PD-1 treatment. The sequence was collected from a human donor with basal cell carcinoma. The chain employs TRBV5-5 and TRBJ2-5; 7 nucleotides align to TRBD1. CDR3 loop: CASSIDRVETQYF. As DNA, the CDR3 is TGTGCCAGCAGCATAGACAGGGTTGAGACCCAGTACTTC.